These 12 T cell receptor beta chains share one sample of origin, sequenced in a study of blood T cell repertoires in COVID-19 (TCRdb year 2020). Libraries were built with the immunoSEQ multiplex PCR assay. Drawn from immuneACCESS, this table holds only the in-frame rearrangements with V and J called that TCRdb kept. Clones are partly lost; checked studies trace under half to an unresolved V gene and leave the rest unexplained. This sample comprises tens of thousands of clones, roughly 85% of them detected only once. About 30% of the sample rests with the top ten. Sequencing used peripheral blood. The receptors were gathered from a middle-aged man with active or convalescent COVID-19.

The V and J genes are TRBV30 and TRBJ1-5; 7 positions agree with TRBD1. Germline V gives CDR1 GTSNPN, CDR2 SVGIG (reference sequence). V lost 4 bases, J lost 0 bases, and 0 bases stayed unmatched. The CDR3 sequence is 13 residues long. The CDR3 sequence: CAWTGGSNQPQHF. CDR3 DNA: TGTGCCTGGACAGGGGGTAGCAATCAGCCCCAGCATTTT.

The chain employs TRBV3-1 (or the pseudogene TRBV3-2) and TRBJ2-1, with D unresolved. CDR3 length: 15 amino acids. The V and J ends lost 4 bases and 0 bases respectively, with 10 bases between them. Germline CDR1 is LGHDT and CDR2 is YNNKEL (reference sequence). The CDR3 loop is CASSRARASYNEQFF. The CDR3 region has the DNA TGTGCCAGCAGCCGAGCACGTGCCTCCTACAATGAGCAGTTCTTC.

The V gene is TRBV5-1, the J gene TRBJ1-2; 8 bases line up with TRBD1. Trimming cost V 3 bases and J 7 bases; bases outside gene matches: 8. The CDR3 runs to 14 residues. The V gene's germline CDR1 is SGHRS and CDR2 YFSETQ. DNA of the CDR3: TGCGCCAGCAGCTACAATGCAGGGGGCACTGGCTACACCTTC. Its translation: CASSYNAGGTGYTF.

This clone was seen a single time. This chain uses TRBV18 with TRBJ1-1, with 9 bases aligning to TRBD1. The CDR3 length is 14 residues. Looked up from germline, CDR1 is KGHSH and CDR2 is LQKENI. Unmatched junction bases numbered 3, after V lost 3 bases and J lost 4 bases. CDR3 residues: CASSPDRGGTEAFF. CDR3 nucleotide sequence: TGTGCCAGCTCACCGGACAGGGGTGGCACTGAAGCTTTCTTT.

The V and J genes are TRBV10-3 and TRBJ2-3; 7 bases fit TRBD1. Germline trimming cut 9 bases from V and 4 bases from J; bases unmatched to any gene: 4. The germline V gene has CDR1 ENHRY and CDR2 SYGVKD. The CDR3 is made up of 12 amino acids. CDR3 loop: CAIRDSADTQYF. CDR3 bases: TGTGCCATACGGGACAGCGCAGATACGCAGTATTTT.

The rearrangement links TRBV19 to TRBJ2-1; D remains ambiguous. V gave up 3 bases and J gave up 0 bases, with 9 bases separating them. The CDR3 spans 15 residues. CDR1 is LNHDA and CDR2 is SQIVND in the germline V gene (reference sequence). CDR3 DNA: TGTGCCAGTAGTATTGTCCTAGTCTCCTACAATGAGCAGTTCTTC. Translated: CASSIVLVSYNEQFF.

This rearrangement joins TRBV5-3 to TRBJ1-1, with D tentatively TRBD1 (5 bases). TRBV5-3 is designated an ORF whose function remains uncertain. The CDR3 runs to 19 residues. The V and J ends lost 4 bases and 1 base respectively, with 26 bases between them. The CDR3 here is CARSPGRGKWAWRNTEAFF. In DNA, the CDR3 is TGTGCCAGAAGCCCAGGCCGGGGGAAATGGGCCTGGCGGAACACTGAAGCTTTCTTT.

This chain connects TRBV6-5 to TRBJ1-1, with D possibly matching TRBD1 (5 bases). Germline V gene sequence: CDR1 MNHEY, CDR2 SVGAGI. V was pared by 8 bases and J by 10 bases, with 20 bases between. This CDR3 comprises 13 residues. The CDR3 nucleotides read TGTGCCAGCGGCCAAGGCGCAGGGCTTGGAGCTTTCTTT. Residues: CASGQGAGLGAFF.

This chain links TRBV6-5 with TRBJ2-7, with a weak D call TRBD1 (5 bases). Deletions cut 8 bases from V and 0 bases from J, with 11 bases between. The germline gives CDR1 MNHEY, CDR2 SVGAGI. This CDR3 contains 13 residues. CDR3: CASHKTASYEQYF. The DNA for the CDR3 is TGTGCCAGCCACAAGACAGCCTCCTACGAGCAGTACTTC.

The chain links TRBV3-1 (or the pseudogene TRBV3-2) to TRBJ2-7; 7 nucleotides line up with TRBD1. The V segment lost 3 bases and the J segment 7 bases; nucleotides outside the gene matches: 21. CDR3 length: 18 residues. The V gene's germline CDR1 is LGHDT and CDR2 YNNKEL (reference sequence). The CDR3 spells CASSHLLTRQGVVGEQYF. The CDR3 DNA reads TGTGCCAGCAGCCATCTTCTCACGAGGCAGGGGGTTGTGGGAGAGCAGTACTTC.

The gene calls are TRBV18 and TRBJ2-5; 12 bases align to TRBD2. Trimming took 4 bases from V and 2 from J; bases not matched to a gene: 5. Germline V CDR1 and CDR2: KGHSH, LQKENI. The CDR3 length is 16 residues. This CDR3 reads CASSLDTSGGQETQYF. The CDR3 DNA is TGTGCCAGCTCACTCGATACTAGCGGGGGGCAAGAGACCCAGTACTTC.

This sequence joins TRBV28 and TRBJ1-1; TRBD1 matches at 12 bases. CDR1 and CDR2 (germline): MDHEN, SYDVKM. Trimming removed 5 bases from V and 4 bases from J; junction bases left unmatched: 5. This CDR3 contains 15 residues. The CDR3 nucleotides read TGTGCCAGCAGTAAAGGGACAGGGGGCGGCACTGAAGCTTTCTTT. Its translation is CASSKGTGGGTEAFF. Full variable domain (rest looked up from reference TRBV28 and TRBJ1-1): DVKVTQSSRYLVKRTGEKVFLECVQDMDHENMFWYRQDPGLGLRLIYFSYDVKMKEKGDIPEGYSVSREKKERFSLILESASTNQTSMYLCASSKGTGGGTEAFFGQGTRLTVV.